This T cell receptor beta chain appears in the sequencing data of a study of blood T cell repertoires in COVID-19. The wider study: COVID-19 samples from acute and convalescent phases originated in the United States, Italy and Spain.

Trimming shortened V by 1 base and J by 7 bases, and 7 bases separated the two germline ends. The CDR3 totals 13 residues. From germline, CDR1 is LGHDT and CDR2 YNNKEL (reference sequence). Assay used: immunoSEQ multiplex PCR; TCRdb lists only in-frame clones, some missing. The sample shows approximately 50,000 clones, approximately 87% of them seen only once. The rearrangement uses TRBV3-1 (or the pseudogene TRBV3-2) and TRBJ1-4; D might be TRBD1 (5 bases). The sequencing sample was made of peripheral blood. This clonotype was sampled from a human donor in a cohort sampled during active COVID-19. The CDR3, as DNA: TGTGCCAGCAGCCAAGGTAGGGGTGAAAAACTGTTTTTT. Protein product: CASSQGRGEKLFF.